This entry is about one T cell receptor beta chain. These data belong to a study of blood T cell repertoires in COVID-19. Donors in Cohort 3 who had recovered were those with two negative PCRs, healthcare professional clearance, or resolution of their symptoms. TCRdb's copy holds only in-frame clones and misses some; the assay was immunoSEQ multiplex PCR. The table lists some 180,000 clones, about 85% of them singletons. The CDR3 runs 14 residues. The germline gives CDR1 KGHDR, CDR2 SFDVKD. Trimming took off 4 bases at V and 4 bases at J, with 12 bases between the two ends. Material: PBMCs or T cells enriched from blood (not recorded which). The rearrangement links TRBV24-1 to TRBJ1-2; D gene ambiguous. This receptor was obtained from a man aged 35-49 years who had recovered from COVID-19. CDR3 amino acids: CATSENEEPYGYTF. In DNA, the CDR3 is TGTGCCACCAGTGAAAACGAAGAGCCCTATGGCTACACCTTC.